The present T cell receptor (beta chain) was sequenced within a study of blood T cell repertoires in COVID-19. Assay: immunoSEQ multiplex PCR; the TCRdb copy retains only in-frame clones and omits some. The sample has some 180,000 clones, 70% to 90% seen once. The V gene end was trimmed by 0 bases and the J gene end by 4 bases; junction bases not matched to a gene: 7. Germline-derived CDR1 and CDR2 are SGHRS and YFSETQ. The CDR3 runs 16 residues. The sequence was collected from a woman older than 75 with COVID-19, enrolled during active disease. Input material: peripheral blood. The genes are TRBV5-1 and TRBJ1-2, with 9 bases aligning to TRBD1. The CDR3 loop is CASSLGNRGQGYGYTF. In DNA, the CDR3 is TGCGCCAGCAGCTTGGGCAACAGGGGGCAAGGCTATGGCTACACCTTC.